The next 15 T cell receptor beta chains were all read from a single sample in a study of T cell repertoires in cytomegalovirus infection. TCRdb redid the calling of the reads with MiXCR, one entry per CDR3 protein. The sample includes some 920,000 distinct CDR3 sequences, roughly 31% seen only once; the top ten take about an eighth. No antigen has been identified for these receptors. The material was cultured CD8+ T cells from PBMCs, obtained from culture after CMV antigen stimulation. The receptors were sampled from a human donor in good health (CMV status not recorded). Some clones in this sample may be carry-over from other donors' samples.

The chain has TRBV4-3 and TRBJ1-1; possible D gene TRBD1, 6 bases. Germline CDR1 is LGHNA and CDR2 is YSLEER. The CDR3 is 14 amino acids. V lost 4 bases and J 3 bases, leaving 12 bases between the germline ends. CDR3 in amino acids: CASSLEGDYTEAFF. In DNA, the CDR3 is TGCGCCAGCAGCCTAGAGGGGGATTACACTGAAGCTTTCTTT.

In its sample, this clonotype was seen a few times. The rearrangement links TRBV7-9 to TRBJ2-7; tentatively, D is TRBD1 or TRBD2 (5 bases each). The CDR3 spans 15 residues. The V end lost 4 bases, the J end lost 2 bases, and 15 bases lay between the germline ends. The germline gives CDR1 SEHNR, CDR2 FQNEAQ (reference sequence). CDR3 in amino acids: CASSSGTTNAYEQYF. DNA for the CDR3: TGTGCCAGCAGCTCCGGGACCACAAATGCCTACGAGCAGTACTTC.

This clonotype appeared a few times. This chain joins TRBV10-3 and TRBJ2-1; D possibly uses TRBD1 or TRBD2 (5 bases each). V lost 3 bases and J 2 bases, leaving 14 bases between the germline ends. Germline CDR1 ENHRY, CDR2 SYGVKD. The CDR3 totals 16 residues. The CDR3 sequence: CAISDKTAAAYNEQFF. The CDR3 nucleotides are TGTGCCATCAGTGATAAGACAGCGGCCGCCTACAATGAGCAGTTCTTC.

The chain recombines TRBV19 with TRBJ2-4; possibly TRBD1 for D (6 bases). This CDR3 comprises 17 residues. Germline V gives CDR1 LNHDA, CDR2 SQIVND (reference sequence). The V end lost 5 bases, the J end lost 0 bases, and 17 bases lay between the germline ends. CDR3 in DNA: TGTGCCAGTAGTCCCACCGGGACAACTCTAGCCAAAAACATTCAGTACTTC. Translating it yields CASSPTGTTLAKNIQYF. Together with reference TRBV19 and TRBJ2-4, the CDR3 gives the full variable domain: DGGITQSPKYLFRKEGQNVTLSCEQNLNHDAMYWYRQDPGQGLRLIYYSQIVNDFQKGDIAEGYSVSREKKESFPLTVTSAQKNPTAFYLCASSPTGTTLAKNIQYFGAGTRLSVL.

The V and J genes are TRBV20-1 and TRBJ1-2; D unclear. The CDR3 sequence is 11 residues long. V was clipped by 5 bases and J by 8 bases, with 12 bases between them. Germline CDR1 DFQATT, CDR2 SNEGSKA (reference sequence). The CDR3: CSALEGVGYTF. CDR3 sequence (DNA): TGCAGTGCTTTGGAGGGCGTGGGCTACACCTTC.

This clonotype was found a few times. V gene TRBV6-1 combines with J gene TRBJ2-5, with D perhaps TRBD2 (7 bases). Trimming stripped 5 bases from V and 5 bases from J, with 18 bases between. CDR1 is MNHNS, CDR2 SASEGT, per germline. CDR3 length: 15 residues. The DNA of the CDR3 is TGTGCCAGCAGTCATAGGGGGGGGGGCTGGGAGACCCAGTACTTC. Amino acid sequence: CASSHRGGGWETQYF.

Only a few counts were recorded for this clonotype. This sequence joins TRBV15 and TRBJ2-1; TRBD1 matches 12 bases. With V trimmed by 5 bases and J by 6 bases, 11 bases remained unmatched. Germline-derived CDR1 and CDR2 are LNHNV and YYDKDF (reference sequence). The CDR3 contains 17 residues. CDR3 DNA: TGTGCCACCAGCGGCCCCCGGGACAGGGGGCGAGGCAATGAGCAGTTCTTC. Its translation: CATSGPRDRGRGNEQFF.

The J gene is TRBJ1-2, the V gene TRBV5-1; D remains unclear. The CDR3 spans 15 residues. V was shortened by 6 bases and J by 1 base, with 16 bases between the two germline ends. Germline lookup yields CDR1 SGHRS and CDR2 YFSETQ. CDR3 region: CASKSMILSNYGYTF. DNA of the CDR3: TGCGCCAGCAAATCGATGATATTAAGTAACTATGGCTACACCTTC.

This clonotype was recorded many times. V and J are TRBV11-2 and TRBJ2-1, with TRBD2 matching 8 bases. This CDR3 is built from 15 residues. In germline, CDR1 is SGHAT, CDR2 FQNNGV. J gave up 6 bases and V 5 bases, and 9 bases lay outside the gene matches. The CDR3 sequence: CASSMSRGGFNEQFF. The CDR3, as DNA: TGTGCCAGCAGCATGAGCCGCGGGGGGTTCAATGAGCAGTTCTTC.

This chain's CDR3 is CASSLAVVVANTEAFF. CDR3 bases: TGCGCCAGCAGCTTGGCCGTCGTGGTTGCGAACACTGAAGCTTTCTTT. The chain recombines TRBV5-1 with TRBJ1-1; D uncertain. Germline V lookup: CDR1 SGHRS, CDR2 YFSETQ. V was shortened by 0 bases and J by 1 base, with 13 bases between the two germline ends. The CDR3 length is 16 residues.

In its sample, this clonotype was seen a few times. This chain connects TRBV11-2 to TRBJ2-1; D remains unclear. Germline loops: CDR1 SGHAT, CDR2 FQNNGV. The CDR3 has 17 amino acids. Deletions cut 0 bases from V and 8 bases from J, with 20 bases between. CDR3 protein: CASSLDIGLGDWDEQFF. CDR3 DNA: TGTGCCAGCAGCTTAGATATCGGCCTAGGCGATTGGGATGAGCAGTTCTTC.

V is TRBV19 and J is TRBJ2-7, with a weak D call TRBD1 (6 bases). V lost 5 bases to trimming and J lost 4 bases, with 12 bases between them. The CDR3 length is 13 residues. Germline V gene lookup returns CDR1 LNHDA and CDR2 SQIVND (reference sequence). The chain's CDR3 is CASSVDRRYEQYF. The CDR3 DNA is TGTGCCAGTAGTGTCGACAGGAGATACGAGCAGTACTTC.

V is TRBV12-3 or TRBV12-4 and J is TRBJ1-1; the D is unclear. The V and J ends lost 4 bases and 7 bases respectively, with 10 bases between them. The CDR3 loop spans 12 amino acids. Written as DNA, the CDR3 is TGTGCCAGCAGTTGGGAGGGTAATGAAGCTTTCTTT. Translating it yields CASSWEGNEAFF.

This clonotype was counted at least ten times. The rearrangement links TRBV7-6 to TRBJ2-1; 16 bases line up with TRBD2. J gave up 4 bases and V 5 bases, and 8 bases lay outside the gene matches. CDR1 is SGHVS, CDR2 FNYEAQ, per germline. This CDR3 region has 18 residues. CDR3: CASSPQGLAGGPYNEQFF. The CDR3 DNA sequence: TGTGCCAGCAGCCCCCAGGGACTAGCGGGGGGGCCATACAATGAGCAGTTCTTC.

The CDR3 sequence is CASSGSRGWNEKLFF. CDR3 bases: TGTGCCAGCAGTGGTTCTAGAGGATGGAACGAAAAACTGTTTTTT. V gene TRBV6-6 combines with J gene TRBJ1-4; D remains ambiguous. Looked up from germline, CDR1 is MNHNY and CDR2 is SVGAGI (reference sequence). This CDR3 region has 15 residues. Trimming took 5 bases from V and 8 from J, leaving 18 bases between them.